The next 31 T cell receptor beta chains were all read from a single sample in a study of T-cell memory formation after mild COVID-19. TCRdb re-called the 5' RACE reads with MiXCR, one entry per CDR3 protein. The repertoire holds hundreds of thousands of distinct CDR3 sequences, with roughly a fifth as singletons. The source material was PBMCs or a T cell subset sorted from them (not recorded which). The receptors come from an adult woman who had mild COVID-19 (a few samples of this study predate the infection). Cell type and time point are not known.

This clonotype was seen a few times. The rearrangement joins TRBV12-3 or TRBV12-4 to TRBJ2-7, with no clear D. This CDR3 region has 14 residues. With 3 bases removed from V and 0 bases from J, the gap between germline ends came to 9 bases. The CDR3 sequence: CASSLTKSSYEQYF. The CDR3 nucleotides are TGTGCCAGCAGTTTGACCAAGAGCTCCTACGAGCAGTACTTC.

The rearrangement joins TRBV5-1 to TRBJ2-5; TRBD1 matches 11 bases. Germline V gene sequence: CDR1 SGHRS, CDR2 YFSETQ. Trimming at V came to 7 bases and at J to 4 bases, leaving 9 bases not matched to a gene. The CDR3 covers 15 residues. The DNA of the CDR3 is TGCGCCAGCCGCCAGGACAGGGGGCCGGGAGAGACCCAGTACTTC. Its protein product is CASRQDRGPGETQYF.

This clonotype was counted a few times. The chain couples TRBV3-1 to TRBJ2-1; 7 bases fit TRBD2. The germline CDR1 and CDR2 sequences are LGHDT and YNNKEL (reference sequence). Trimming took 1 base from V and 16 from J; bases not matched to a gene: 4. The CDR3 contains 11 residues. The CDR3 DNA follows: TGTGCCAGCAGCCAAGGGACTAGTAGTTTCTTC. Amino acids: CASSQGTSSFF.

V gene TRBV25-1 combines with J gene TRBJ1-6; 7 bases fit TRBD1. Germline values: CDR1 MGHDK, CDR2 SYGVNS. J gave up 10 bases and V 2 bases, and 17 bases lay outside the gene matches. This CDR3 spans 18 amino acids. The CDR3 protein is CASSEPPGPGGSGSPLHF. The DNA of the CDR3 is TGTGCCAGCAGTGAACCACCGGGTCCAGGGGGATCGGGATCACCCCTCCACTTT.

This clonotype was detected a few times. The chain has TRBV4-1 and TRBJ1-1; D ambiguous. V lost 1 base and J lost 0, with 9 bases in between. The length of the CDR3 is 15 residues. Germline loops: CDR1 MGHRA, CDR2 YSYEKL. The CDR3 region is CASSQVPRMNTEAFF. The CDR3 nucleotides are TGCGCCAGCAGCCAAGTGCCGCGAATGAACACTGAAGCTTTCTTT.

This clonotype was seen many times. The CDR3 spells CSVSSTNTGELFF. The CDR3 nucleotides are TGCAGCGTTTCCTCAACGAACACCGGGGAGCTGTTTTTT. The rearrangement joins TRBV29-1 to TRBJ2-2, with unresolved D. This CDR3 has 13 residues. Per the germline V gene, CDR1 is SQVTM and CDR2 is ANQGSEA. V shed 5 bases and J shed 0 bases, with 7 bases lying between them.

Ten or more counts support this clonotype. The chain is built from TRBV7-2 and TRBJ1-1; D is uncertain. The ends were cut back, 5 bases at V and 4 bases at J, with 14 bases in the middle. Germline CDR1 reads SGHTA; CDR2 reads FQGNSA. The CDR3 extends over 14 amino acids. The CDR3 protein is CASSIGSLGTEAFF. The CDR3 DNA reads as TGTGCCAGCAGCATCGGATCCCTGGGCACTGAAGCTTTCTTT.

The chain combines TRBV29-1 with TRBJ2-5; 8 positions match TRBD2. The CDR3 loop spans 14 amino acids. In germline, CDR1 is SQVTM, CDR2 ANQGSEA. The ends lost 4 bases at V and 2 bases at J; junction bases unmatched: 6. This chain's CDR3 is CSVAVSSGQETQYF. CDR3 in DNA: TGCAGCGTTGCAGTCTCTAGCGGGCAAGAGACCCAGTACTTC.

There are a few counts of this clonotype. The chain links TRBV11-2 to TRBJ2-2; D is undetermined. V dropped 4 bases and J dropped 6 bases, with 12 bases sitting between them. The length of the CDR3 is 14 residues. Germline CDR1 SGHAT, CDR2 FQNNGV. CDR3 amino acids: CASSSGERPGELFF. The CDR3 DNA sequence: TGTGCCAGCAGCTCCGGCGAGAGGCCCGGGGAGCTGTTTTTT.

This chain connects TRBV2 to TRBJ2-7; 10 bases align to TRBD1. V shed 6 bases and J 4 bases; nucleotides not matched to a gene: 6. In germline, CDR1 is SNHLY, CDR2 FYNNEI. The CDR3 contains 14 residues. Here the CDR3 reads CASRGRQGAYEQYF. The DNA of the CDR3 is TGTGCCAGCAGAGGACGACAGGGGGCTTACGAGCAGTACTTC.

This clonotype was seen a few times. The chain combines TRBV6-2 or TRBV6-3 with TRBJ1-5, with D perhaps TRBD1 (5 bases). V gave up 8 bases and J gave up 2 bases, with 19 bases separating them. This CDR3 has 16 residues. CDR1 MNHEY and CDR2 SVGEGT come from the germline V gene. Here the CDR3 reads CASGGLFVGGNQPQHF. The CDR3 nucleotides read TGTGCCAGCGGGGGACTCTTCGTGGGGGGCAATCAGCCCCAGCATTTT.

This clonotype was counted a few times. The rearrangement joins TRBV2 to TRBJ1-1; no clear D gene. This CDR3 has 14 residues. V dropped 3 bases and J dropped 5 bases, with 13 bases sitting between them. Germline V lookup: CDR1 SNHLY, CDR2 FYNNEI. This chain's CDR3 is CASSEQRPSTEAFF. The DNA of the CDR3 is TGTGCCAGCAGTGAGCAGAGGCCGAGTACTGAAGCTTTCTTT.

This clonotype occurred a few times. J is TRBJ2-2 and V is TRBV3-1; D is perhaps TRBD1 or TRBD2 (5 bases each). Trimming stripped 2 bases from V and 0 bases from J, with 10 bases between. Per germline, CDR1 LGHDT and CDR2 YNNKEL (reference sequence). The length of the CDR3 is 16 residues. CDR3 loop: CASSQLGDANTGELFF. The CDR3 DNA reads TGTGCCAGCAGCCAACTGGGGGATGCGAACACCGGGGAGCTGTTTTTT.

The chain links TRBV5-4 to TRBJ2-7, with TRBD1 matching over 8 bases. Germline assignment: CDR1 SGHNT and CDR2 YYREEE (reference sequence). The CDR3 loop spans 14 amino acids. V lost 7 bases to trimming and J lost 1 base; unmatched junction nucleotides: 7. As DNA, the CDR3 is TGTGCCAGCCAGATGGACAGGGCTTCCTACGAGCAGTACTTC. Translation gives CASQMDRASYEQYF.

This clonotype was found a few times. CDR3 sequence reads: CSAPLAGVGEQYF. The CDR3 region has the DNA TGCAGTGCTCCTCTAGCGGGAGTCGGAGAGCAGTACTTC. J is TRBJ2-7 and V is TRBV20-1, with 10 bases lining up with TRBD2. The CDR3 consists of 13 residues. With V trimmed by 5 bases and J by 7 bases, 8 bases remained unmatched. CDR1 and CDR2 (germline): DFQATT, SNEGSKA (reference sequence).

This clonotype occurred a few times. The J gene is TRBJ2-1, the V gene TRBV7-6, with D possibly matching TRBD2 (6 bases). Germline V gene sequence: CDR1 SGHVS, CDR2 FNYEAQ. V was cut by 1 base and J by 9 bases, with 13 bases left in between. The CDR3 spans 14 residues. CDR3 loop: CASSLVPSRGEQFF. As DNA, the CDR3 is TGTGCCAGCAGCTTAGTACCGTCGCGGGGTGAGCAGTTCTTC.

The chain uses TRBV20-1 and TRBJ2-3, with 8 positions matching TRBD2. The CDR3 runs to 15 residues. Trimming cost V 1 base and J 2 bases; bases outside gene matches: 5. Germline V gives CDR1 DFQATT, CDR2 SNEGSKA (reference sequence). The CDR3 loop reads CSARVTGGFTDTQYF. The CDR3, as DNA: TGCAGTGCTAGAGTAACGGGGGGGTTCACAGATACGCAGTATTTT.

This clonotype was seen more than once but under ten times. The chain joins TRBV25-1 to TRBJ1-2, with TRBD1 matching 7 bases. This CDR3 is built from 13 residues. Unmatched junction bases numbered 3, after V lost 4 bases and J lost 4 bases. CDR1 is MGHDK, CDR2 SYGVNS, per germline. Here the CDR3 reads CASSGGQPYGYTF. CDR3 nucleotide sequence: TGTGCCAGCAGTGGGGGACAGCCCTATGGCTACACCTTC.

As DNA, the CDR3 is TGTGCCAGCAGTTTCTCCGACAGCCCCTATGGCTACACCTTC. Translating it yields CASSFSDSPYGYTF. This sequence joins TRBV6-5 and TRBJ1-2; TRBD1 might be the D (5 bases). Looked up from germline, CDR1 is MNHEY and CDR2 is SVGAGI. Trimming removed 4 bases at V and 4 bases at J, with 13 bases between. The CDR3 is 14 amino acids.

This clonotype has only a few counts. This sequence joins TRBV11-2 and TRBJ1-1; 7 nucleotides match TRBD1. J was trimmed by 0 bases and V by 5 bases; bases with no gene match: 15. The germline gives CDR1 SGHAT, CDR2 FQNNGV. The length of the CDR3 is 18 residues. CDR3 DNA sequence: TGTGCCAGCAGCCCGGGACAGCGAAGGTATGGGGTGAACACTGAAGCTTTCTTT. This codes for CASSPGQRRYGVNTEAFF. Full variable domain (rest looked up from reference TRBV11-2 and TRBJ1-1): EAGVAQSPRYKIIEKRQSVAFWCNPISGHATLYWYQQILGQGPKLLIQFQNNGVVDDSQLPKDRFSAERLKGVDSTLKIQPAKLEDSAVYLCASSPGQRRYGVNTEAFFGQGTRLTVV.

The chain combines TRBV24-1 with TRBJ2-3; D is unresolved. Looked up from germline, CDR1 is KGHDR and CDR2 is SFDVKD. The V end was cut by 4 bases, the J end by 0 bases, with 7 bases between. The CDR3 length is 14 residues. The CDR3 bases are TGTGCCACCAGTGACGTGTCTAGCACAGATACGCAGTATTTT. This encodes CATSDVSSTDTQYF.

This clonotype occurred a few times. The chain combines TRBV4-3 with TRBJ1-4; D gene uncertain. The CDR3 length is 15 residues. The ends were cut back, 0 bases at V and 7 bases at J, with 12 bases in the middle. The germline CDR1 and CDR2 sequences are LGHNA and YSLEER. The CDR3 DNA sequence: TGCGCCAGCAGCCAAGATGAAGTACGGGTTGAAAAACTGTTTTTT. This translates into CASSQDEVRVEKLFF.

There are a few counts of this clonotype. The J gene is TRBJ2-3, the V gene TRBV27; D unclear. Germline V gives CDR1 MNHEY, CDR2 SMNVEV (reference sequence). CDR3 length: 15 residues. V was shortened by 1 base and J by 2 bases, with 10 bases between the two germline ends. The CDR3 nucleotides are TGTGCCAGCAGTTTATTGGCTCGTTTCACAGATACGCAGTATTTT. As protein: CASSLLARFTDTQYF.

The V call is TRBV20-1, the J call TRBJ2-5; 11 bases are shared with TRBD2. J gave up 4 bases and V 1 base, and 2 bases lay outside the gene matches. The CDR3 is 14 amino acids. Looked up from germline, CDR1 is DFQATT and CDR2 is SNEGSKA (reference sequence). The CDR3 DNA follows: TGCAGTGCTAGAGCAACTAGCGGGAGAGAGACCCAGTACTTC. This sequence encodes CSARATSGRETQYF.

This clonotype was seen a few times. J is TRBJ2-7 and V is TRBV12-3 or TRBV12-4; D unclear. The CDR3 spans 14 residues. V was cut by 7 bases and J by 0 bases, with 13 bases left in between. CDR3 nucleotides: TGTGCCAGCAATCTTGACGGTTTCTCCTACGAGCAGTACTTC. This codes for CASNLDGFSYEQYF.

This clonotype occurred a few times. V usage is TRBV19 and J usage is TRBJ2-7; perhaps TRBD2 as D (5 bases). The CDR3 runs 12 residues. The germline V gene encodes CDR1 LNHDA and CDR2 SQIVND (reference sequence). The germline V and J ends were trimmed by 5 bases and 7 bases, with 12 bases remaining between them. Written as DNA, the CDR3 is TGTGCCAGTAGTGAGGGCCTGGGTGAGCAGTACTTC. Protein: CASSEGLGEQYF.

The gene calls are TRBV12-3 or TRBV12-4 and TRBJ2-4; D ambiguous. This CDR3 contains 15 residues. Trimming removed 4 bases from V and 0 bases from J, with 10 bases in between. CDR3 DNA: TGTGCCAGCAGTTCCGGGTCACAAGCCAAAAACATTCAGTACTTC. Its translation is CASSSGSQAKNIQYF.

This clonotype was seen more than once but under ten times. The CDR3 sequence is CASSYRQGSGQPQHF. The DNA of the CDR3 is TGTGCCAGCAGTTATCGACAGGGGAGTGGTCAGCCCCAGCATTTT. V usage is TRBV6-6 and J usage is TRBJ1-5; 8 positions agree with TRBD1. Per the germline V gene, CDR1 is MNHNY and CDR2 is SVGAGI (reference sequence). This CDR3 has 15 amino acids. With V trimmed by 3 bases and J by 6 bases, 7 bases remained unmatched.

This clonotype has just a few counts. The chain uses TRBV20-1 and TRBJ1-1; D perhaps matches TRBD1 (5 bases). Germline CDR1 and CDR2: DFQATT and SNEGSKA (reference sequence). CDR3 size: 16 residues. Trimming cost V 1 base and J 1 base, with 16 bases left between them. This chain's CDR3 is CSARGGTAGRNTEAFF. The CDR3 region has the DNA TGCAGTGCTAGAGGTGGGACGGCTGGCAGGAACACTGAAGCTTTCTTT.

The chain combines TRBV7-9 with TRBJ1-5, with 9 bases that match TRBD1. V dropped 4 bases and J dropped 5; count of bases not matched to a gene: 6. CDR1 is SEHNR and CDR2 is FQNEAQ in the germline V gene (reference sequence). The CDR3 runs to 15 residues. The CDR3 bases are TGTGCCAGCAGCTGGGGGACAGGGCTCGATCAGCCCCAGCATTTT. Translated: CASSWGTGLDQPQHF.

The chain links TRBV24-1 to TRBJ2-1; D remains unclear. The V end was cut by 6 bases, the J end by 7 bases, with 6 bases between. This CDR3 has 11 amino acids. The germline CDR1 and CDR2 sequences are KGHDR and SFDVKD. DNA of the CDR3: TGTGCCACCAGTATCCTAAATGAGCAGTTCTTC. Translating gives CATSILNEQFF.